This T cell receptor beta chain originates from a study of blood T cell repertoires in COVID-19. Overall study: Italy, Spain and the United States were the sources of the convalescent and acute COVID-19 samples. Sample material is recorded as cDNA or gDNA derived from T cells, B-cell-depleted T cells, or PBMCs.

As handled by the study authors: The authors estimated nucleated cell counts from reference gene primer amplification. Libraries were prepared by immunoSEQ multiplex PCR; TCRdb keeps only in-frame clonotypes and omits some of them. The V and J calls and clone size come from that table; D and trimming were worked out from the DNA. The table lists roughly 230,000 clones, over 80% of them singletons, with under 30% in the top ten. The receptor comes from a man aged 35-49 years with acute or convalescent COVID-19. Sequenced material: peripheral blood.

The CDR3 reads CASSAGTGARLPQHF. CDR3 DNA sequence: TGTGCCAGCAGCGCGGGGACAGGCGCTAGGCTGCCCCAGCATTTT. The genes are TRBV3-1 (or the pseudogene TRBV3-2) and TRBJ1-5, with TRBD1 matching over 8 bases. Germline V gene sequence: CDR1 LGHDT, CDR2 YNNKEL (reference sequence). This CDR3 comprises 15 residues. Trimming took 5 bases from V and 9 from J; bases not matched to a gene: 12.